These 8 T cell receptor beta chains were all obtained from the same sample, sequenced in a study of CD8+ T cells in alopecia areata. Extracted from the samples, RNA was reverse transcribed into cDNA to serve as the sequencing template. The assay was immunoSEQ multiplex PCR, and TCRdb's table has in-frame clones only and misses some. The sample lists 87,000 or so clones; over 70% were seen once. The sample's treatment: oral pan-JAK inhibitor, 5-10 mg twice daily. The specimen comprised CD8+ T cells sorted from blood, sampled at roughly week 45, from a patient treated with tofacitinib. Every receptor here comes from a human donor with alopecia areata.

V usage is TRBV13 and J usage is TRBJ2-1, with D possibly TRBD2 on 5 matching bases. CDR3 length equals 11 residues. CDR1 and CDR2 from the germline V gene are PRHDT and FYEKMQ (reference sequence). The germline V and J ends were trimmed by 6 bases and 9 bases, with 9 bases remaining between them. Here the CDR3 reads CASSLRVEQFF. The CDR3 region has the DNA TGTGCCAGCAGTCTGAGGGTTGAGCAGTTCTTC.

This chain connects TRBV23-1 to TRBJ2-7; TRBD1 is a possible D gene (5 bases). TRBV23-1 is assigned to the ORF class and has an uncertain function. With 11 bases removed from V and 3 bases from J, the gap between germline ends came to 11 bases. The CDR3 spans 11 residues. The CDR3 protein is CAGRQNYEQYF. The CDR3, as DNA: TGCGCCGGAAGACAGAACTACGAGCAGTACTTC.

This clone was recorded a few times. The CDR3 nucleotides read TGCGCCAGCAGCCAAGATGGGAGGGCAGCTGCCTACGAGCAGTACTTC. Amino acids: CASSQDGRAAAYEQYF. This rearrangement joins TRBV4-1 to TRBJ2-7; 7 nucleotides line up with TRBD2. The CDR3 spans 16 residues. Germline-derived CDR1 and CDR2 are MGHRA and YSYEKL. V gave up 0 bases and J gave up 2 bases; unmatched junction bases: 7.

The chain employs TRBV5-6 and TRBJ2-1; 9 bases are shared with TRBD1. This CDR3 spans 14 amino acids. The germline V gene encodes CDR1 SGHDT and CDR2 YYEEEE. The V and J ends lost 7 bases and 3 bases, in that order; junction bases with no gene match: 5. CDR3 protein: CASLTGQGYNEQFF. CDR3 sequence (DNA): TGTGCCAGCTTAACGGGACAGGGCTACAATGAGCAGTTCTTC.

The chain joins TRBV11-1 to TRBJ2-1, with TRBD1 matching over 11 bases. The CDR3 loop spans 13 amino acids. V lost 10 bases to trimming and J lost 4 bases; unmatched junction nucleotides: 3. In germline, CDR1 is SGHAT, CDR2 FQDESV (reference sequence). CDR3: CATGTGGYNEQFF. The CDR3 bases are TGTGCCACCGGGACAGGGGGTTACAATGAGCAGTTCTTC.

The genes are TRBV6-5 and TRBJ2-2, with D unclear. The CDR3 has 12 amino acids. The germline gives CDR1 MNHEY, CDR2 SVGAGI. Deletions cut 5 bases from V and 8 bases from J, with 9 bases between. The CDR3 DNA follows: TGTGCCAGCAGTGGGATAAGGGGGGAGCTGTTTTTT. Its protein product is CASSGIRGELFF.

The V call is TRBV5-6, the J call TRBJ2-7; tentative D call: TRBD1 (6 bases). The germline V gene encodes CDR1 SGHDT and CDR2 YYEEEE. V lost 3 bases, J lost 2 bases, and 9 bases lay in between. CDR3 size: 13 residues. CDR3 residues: CASSYGTTYEQYF. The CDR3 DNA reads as TGTGCCAGCAGCTACGGGACAACCTACGAGCAGTACTTC.

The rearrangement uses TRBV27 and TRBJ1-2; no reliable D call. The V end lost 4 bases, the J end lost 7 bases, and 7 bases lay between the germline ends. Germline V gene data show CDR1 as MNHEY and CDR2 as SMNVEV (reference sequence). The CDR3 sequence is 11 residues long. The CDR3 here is CASSSGSGYTF. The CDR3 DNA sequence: TGTGCCAGCAGTTCCGGCAGTGGCTACACCTTC.